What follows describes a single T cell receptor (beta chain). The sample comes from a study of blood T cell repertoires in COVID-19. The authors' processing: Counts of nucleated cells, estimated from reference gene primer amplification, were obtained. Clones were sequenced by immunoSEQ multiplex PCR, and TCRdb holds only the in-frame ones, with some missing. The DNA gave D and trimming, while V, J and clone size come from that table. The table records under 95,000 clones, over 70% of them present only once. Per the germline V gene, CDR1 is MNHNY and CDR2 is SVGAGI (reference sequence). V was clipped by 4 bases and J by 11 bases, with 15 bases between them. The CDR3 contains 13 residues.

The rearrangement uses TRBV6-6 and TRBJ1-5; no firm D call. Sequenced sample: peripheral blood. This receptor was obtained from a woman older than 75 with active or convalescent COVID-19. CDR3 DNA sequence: TGTGCCAGCAGTTCGGGATTTTACATAGCCCAGCATTTT. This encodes CASSSGFYIAQHF.